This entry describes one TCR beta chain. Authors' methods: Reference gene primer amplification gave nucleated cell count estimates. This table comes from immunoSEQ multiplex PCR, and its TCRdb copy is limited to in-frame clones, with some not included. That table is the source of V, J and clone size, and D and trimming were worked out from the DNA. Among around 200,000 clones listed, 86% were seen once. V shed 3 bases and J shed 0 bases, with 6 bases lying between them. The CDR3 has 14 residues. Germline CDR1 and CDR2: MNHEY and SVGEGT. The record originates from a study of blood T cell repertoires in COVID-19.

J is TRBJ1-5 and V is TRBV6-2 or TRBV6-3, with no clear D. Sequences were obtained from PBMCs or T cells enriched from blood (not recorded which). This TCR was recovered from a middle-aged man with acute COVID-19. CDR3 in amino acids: CASSYRDSNQPQHF. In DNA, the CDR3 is TGTGCCAGCAGTTATCGAGATAGCAATCAGCCCCAGCATTTT.